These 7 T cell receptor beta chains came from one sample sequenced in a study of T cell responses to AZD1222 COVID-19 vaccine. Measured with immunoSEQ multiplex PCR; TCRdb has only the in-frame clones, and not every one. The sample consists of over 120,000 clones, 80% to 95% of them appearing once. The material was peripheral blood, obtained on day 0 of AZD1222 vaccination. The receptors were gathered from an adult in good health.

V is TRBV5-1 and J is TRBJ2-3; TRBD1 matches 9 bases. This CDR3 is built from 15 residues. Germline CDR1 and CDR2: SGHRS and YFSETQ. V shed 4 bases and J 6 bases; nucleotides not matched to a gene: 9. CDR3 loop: CASSQQGARPDTQYF. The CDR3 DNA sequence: TGCGCCAGCAGCCAACAGGGGGCCCGCCCCGATACGCAGTATTTT.

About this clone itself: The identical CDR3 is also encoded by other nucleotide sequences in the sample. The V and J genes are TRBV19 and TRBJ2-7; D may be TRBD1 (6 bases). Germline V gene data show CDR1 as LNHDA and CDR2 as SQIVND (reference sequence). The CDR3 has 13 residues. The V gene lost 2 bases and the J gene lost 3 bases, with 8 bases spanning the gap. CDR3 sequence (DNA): TGTGCCAGTAGTATAACAGGGAGCTACGAGCAGTACTTC. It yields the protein CASSITGSYEQYF.

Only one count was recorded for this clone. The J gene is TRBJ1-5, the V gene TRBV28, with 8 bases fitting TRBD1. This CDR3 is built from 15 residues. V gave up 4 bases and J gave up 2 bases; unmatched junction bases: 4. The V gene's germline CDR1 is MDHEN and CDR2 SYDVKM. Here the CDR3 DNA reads TGTGCCAGCAGTTCCTCGGGACAGGGCAATCAGCCCCAGCATTTT. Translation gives CASSSSGQGNQPQHF.

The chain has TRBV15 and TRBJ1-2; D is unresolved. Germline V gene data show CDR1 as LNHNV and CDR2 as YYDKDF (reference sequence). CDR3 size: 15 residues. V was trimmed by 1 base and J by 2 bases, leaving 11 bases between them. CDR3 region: CATSRGKGNNYGYTF. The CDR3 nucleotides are TGTGCCACCAGCAGAGGTAAAGGGAACAACTATGGCTACACCTTC.

The CDR3, as DNA: TGCAGCGTTGGGGCCGGGACACCGAACACTGAAGCTTTCTTT. It specifies CSVGAGTPNTEAFF. The V gene is TRBV29-1, the J gene TRBJ1-1, with D perhaps TRBD1 (6 bases). The CDR3 contains 14 residues. V was pared by 4 bases and J by 1 base, with 13 bases between. CDR1 is SQVTM, CDR2 ANQGSEA, per germline.

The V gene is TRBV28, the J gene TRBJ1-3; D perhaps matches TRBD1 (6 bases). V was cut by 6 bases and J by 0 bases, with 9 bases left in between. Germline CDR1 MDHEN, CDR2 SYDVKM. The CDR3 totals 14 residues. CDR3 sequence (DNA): TGTGCCAGCAGGGCGGGACACTCTGGAAACACCATATATTTT. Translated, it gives CASRAGHSGNTIYF.

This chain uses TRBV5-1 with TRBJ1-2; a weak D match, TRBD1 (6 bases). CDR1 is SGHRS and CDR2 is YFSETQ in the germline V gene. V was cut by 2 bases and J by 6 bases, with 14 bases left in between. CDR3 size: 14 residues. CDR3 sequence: CASSLEDRLDGYTF. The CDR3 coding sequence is TGCGCCAGCAGCTTAGAAGACAGGTTGGATGGCTACACCTTC.